The 13 T cell receptor beta chains in this list originate from one sample, sequenced in a study of T cells in Graves' hyperthyroidism and ophthalmopathy. Template material for amplifying TCR beta CDR3 regions consisted of RNA transcripts. The TCR CDR3 first-round RT-PCR relied on the HTBI primer set. In TCRdb, the multiplex PCR reads were re-called with MiXCR into one record per CDR3 protein. The sample lists around 250,000 distinct CDR3 sequences, over 15% occurring once. Sequencing was done on a sample of blood. The receptors shown here come from a woman aged 18-35 years with Graves' ophthalmopathy.

This clonotype showed up many times. V and J are TRBV28 and TRBJ1-2, with D tentatively TRBD1 (5 bases). Germline V gene lookup returns CDR1 MDHEN and CDR2 SYDVKM. There are 14 residues in the CDR3. V lost 1 base and J 3 bases, leaving 9 bases between the germline ends. The CDR3 nucleotides read TGTGCCAGCAGTTTATATGGGGGAGACTATGGCTACACCTTC. It translates to CASSLYGGDYGYTF.

The table lists this clonotype with many counts. The chain joins TRBV4-2 to TRBJ1-2, with D unclear. Trimming removed 0 bases at V and 6 bases at J, with 17 bases between. CDR3 length equals 16 residues. The germline CDR1 and CDR2 sequences are LGHNA and YNFKEQ. The CDR3: CASSQDWVQTTHGYTF. In nucleotides, the CDR3 is TGTGCCAGCAGCCAAGATTGGGTACAGACTACCCATGGCTACACCTTC.

At least ten counts were recorded for this clonotype. This rearrangement joins TRBV6-1 to TRBJ2-2; 7 bases agree with TRBD1. Germline lookup yields CDR1 MNHNS and CDR2 SASEGT. V lost 2 bases and J lost 0; bases outside the gene matches: 6. This CDR3 has 17 amino acids. The DNA for the CDR3 is TGTGCCAGCAGTGAACAGACAGGGTTCGCGAACACCGGGGAGCTGTTTTTT. Its protein product is CASSEQTGFANTGELFF.

There are many counts of this clonotype. CDR3 amino acids: CAISENESNTEAFF. CDR3 sequence (DNA): TGTGCCATCAGTGAGAACGAATCGAACACTGAAGCTTTCTTT. The chain couples TRBV10-3 to TRBJ1-1; no reliable D call. Trimming shortened V by 2 bases and J by 1 base, and 8 bases separated the two germline ends. The CDR3 contains 14 residues. CDR1 ENHRY and CDR2 SYGVKD come from the germline V gene.

This clonotype was counted many times. The chain uses TRBV2 and TRBJ2-3; 7 nucleotides match TRBD2. The germline V gene has CDR1 SNHLY and CDR2 FYNNEI. The V and J ends lost 1 base and 0 bases, in that order; junction bases with no gene match: 1. The CDR3 contains 15 residues. In nucleotides, the CDR3 is TGTGCCAGCAGTGAAGGGACTAGTAGCACAGATACGCAGTATTTT. Translating it yields CASSEGTSSTDTQYF. Drawing the rest from reference TRBV2 and TRBJ2-3, the complete variable domain is EPEVTQTPSHQVTQMGQEVILRCVPISNHLYFYWYRQILGQKVEFLVSFYNNEISEKSEIFDDQFSVERPDGSNFTLKIRSTKLEDSAMYFCASSEGTSSTDTQYFGPGTRLTVL.

This chain uses TRBV28 with TRBJ2-5; D tentatively reads TRBD1 or TRBD2 (6 bases each). This CDR3 is built from 14 residues. The ends were cut back, 5 bases at V and 4 bases at J, with 14 bases in the middle. Germline V gene data show CDR1 as MDHEN and CDR2 as SYDVKM. In DNA, the CDR3 is TGTGCCAGCAGTCTTGGGGGGCCGGGAGAGACCCAGTACTTC. Translation gives CASSLGGPGETQYF.

The chain couples TRBV13 to TRBJ2-7; 8 nucleotides agree with TRBD2. Trimming cost V 1 base and J 2 bases; bases outside gene matches: 4. The CDR3 extends over 15 amino acids. The germline V gene encodes CDR1 PRHDT and CDR2 FYEKMQ (reference sequence). Here the CDR3 reads CASSLVSGTPYEQYF. Here the CDR3 DNA reads TGTGCCAGCAGCTTAGTTAGCGGGACCCCCTACGAGCAGTACTTC.

This clonotype was counted at least ten times. The chain combines TRBV13 with TRBJ2-3, with D hard to call. CDR1 is PRHDT and CDR2 is FYEKMQ in the germline V gene (reference sequence). Deletions cut 3 bases from V and 4 bases from J, with 14 bases between. This CDR3 comprises 15 residues. In DNA form, the CDR3 reads TGTGCCAGCAGCTTCGGCGCAGGACCGTCAGATACGCAGTATTTT. Translating it yields CASSFGAGPSDTQYF.

This clonotype has a count of ten or more. V is TRBV28 and J is TRBJ1-5, with D unclear. V shed 3 bases and J shed 3 bases, with 12 bases lying between them. The germline V gene has CDR1 MDHEN and CDR2 SYDVKM. The CDR3 runs to 15 residues. CDR3 in DNA: TGTGCCAGCAGTTTGGGAAGGGAACACAATCAGCCCCAGCATTTT. Translating gives CASSLGREHNQPQHF. The entire variable domain, with the rest obtained from reference TRBV28 and TRBJ1-5, is as follows: DVKVTQSSRYLVKRTGEKVFLECVQDMDHENMFWYRQDPGLGLRLIYFSYDVKMKEKGDIPEGYSVSREKKERFSLILESASTNQTSMYLCASSLGREHNQPQHFGDGTRLSIL.

This clonotype was recorded at least ten times. The V gene is TRBV9, the J gene TRBJ2-7, with D perhaps matching TRBD2 (5 bases). V was cut by 4 bases and J by 2 bases, with 19 bases left in between. The CDR3 covers 16 residues. Germline CDR1 SGDLS, CDR2 YYNGEE. CDR3 nucleotide sequence: TGTGCCAGCAGCCCGCAGAGCGGAACTACCGCCTACGAGCAGTACTTC. This translates into CASSPQSGTTAYEQYF. The whole variable domain, remainder taken from reference TRBV9 and TRBJ2-7, is DSGVTQTPKHLITATGQRVTLRCSPRSGDLSVYWYQQSLDQGLQFLIQYYNGEERAKGNILERFSAQQFPDLHSELNLSSLELGDSALYFCASSPQSGTTAYEQYFGPGTRLTVT.

In its sample, this clonotype was seen many times. The chain carries TRBV9 and TRBJ2-1; D tentatively fits TRBD1 or TRBD2 (5 bases each). Between the trimmed V and J ends, which lost 0 bases and 2 bases, there was a span of 12 bases. This CDR3 is 16 amino acids long. Germline V lookup: CDR1 SGDLS, CDR2 YYNGEE. CDR3 sequence (DNA): TGTGCCAGCAGCGTAGAAGGGACGGCCCCCTACAATGAGCAGTTCTTC. It translates to CASSVEGTAPYNEQFF.

This clonotype has ten or more counts. The rearrangement joins TRBV5-6 to TRBJ2-7; D unclear. Germline CDR1 reads SGHDT; CDR2 reads YYEEEE. The V and J ends lost 0 bases and 4 bases respectively, with 11 bases between them. This CDR3 region has 14 residues. CDR3 region: CASSLGHGGYEQYF. In DNA, the CDR3 is TGTGCCAGCAGCTTGGGACACGGCGGATACGAGCAGTACTTC.

This clonotype was seen at least ten times. This sequence joins TRBV12-3 or TRBV12-4 and TRBJ2-4; 7 nucleotides align to TRBD1. Trimming cost V 2 bases and J 2 bases; bases outside gene matches: 9. The CDR3 contains 17 residues. The CDR3 here is CASSLSGTVHSKNIQYF. The CDR3, as DNA: TGTGCCAGCAGTTTATCGGGGACAGTTCATTCCAAAAACATTCAGTACTTC.